This TCR beta chain was profiled in a study of cytomegalovirus exposure and HLA in healthy donors (dated by TCRdb to the late 2010s). Regarding the research as a whole: An earlier analysis of 587 of the donors reported 276 Gb of sequence data and 95 million to 140 million unique TCR beta sequences obtained from approximately 180 million T cells. An early release that covered about 600 HLA-typed donors contained around 300 gigabases of sequencing data and 70 million to 100 million unique TCR sequences. Of the 300 to 500 genotyped donors, roughly 76% were placed in the genetic ancestry cluster associated with self-reported Caucasian donors. The study aimed to test whether signatures of past pathogen exposure could be identified by cataloging public T cell receptors. The study profiled the T cell repertoires of more than 500 subjects by immunosequencing and related them to cytomegalovirus serostatus. In addition to the first cohort of roughly 670 subjects, a separate validation cohort of approximately 130 different subjects was used. To predict cytomegalovirus infection status, the study combined high-throughput TCR immunosequencing, statistical association of individual TCRs with disease status, and machine learning. In a later analysis, previously published TCR beta repertoires from 666 donors were re-analyzed and high-resolution HLA genotyping was added so that TCR occurrence patterns could be studied. Rather than using new phenotypic data, the later analysis identified candidate immune exposures from TCR beta sequences and from how often those sequences occurred across donors. An earlier analysis of a few hundred of the donors applied high-throughput TCR beta sequencing to assess whether each TCR beta V gene segment acted as functional or pseudogenic. Alongside the repertoire data, information on donor age, sex, ethnicity and CMV serostatus was compiled. In a later genetic analysis, genome-wide SNP genotypes for 398 of the 666 donors were used, and that subset was treated as a discovery cohort. Every discovery cohort repertoire had been produced on one sequencing platform. HLA typing included class I and class II loci at four-digit resolution. The number of typed donors differed by locus: about 629-630 for A, B, C, DRB1 and DQB1; 522 for DQA1; approximately 610 for DPA1; and around 450 for DPB1. Because of strong linkage in the cohort, roughly five DR-DQ haplotypes were treated as single units for association and clustering. On average, 235,054 unique TCR beta nucleotide sequences were sequenced per donor among some 420 genotyped donors of the cohort, with roughly 18% of those sequences being non-productive. Beyond this particular receptor, the publication reports: An association between a missense DCLRE1C variant and V-gene and J-gene trimming of TCR beta chains was found in a later genetic analysis and replicated in an independent cohort. Linkage disequilibrium might explain the correlated functional status among segregating V segments, but an unknown experimental factor could not be ruled out. Because counts were too low, roughly 17 rarely observed V segments, including chromosome 9 orphons, were left out of the earlier analysis of over 550 of the donors. In both the original and validation cohorts, the classifier was reported to diagnose cytomegalovirus status with high specificity and sensitivity. In vitro tests confirmed that a few of the cytomegalovirus-associated TCR beta chains recognize cytomegalovirus antigens. The study listed 164 TCR beta chains as associated with cytomegalovirus. In a later analysis, HLA-associated TCR beta chains were found to be more clonally expanded and to have lower generation probabilities than equally common non-associated chains. Across donors, most TCR sequences were observed very rarely, whereas some public TCRs were present in many individuals. Immune exposure information for the cohort was limited to CMV serostatus. According to a later genetic analysis, donors in an Asian-associated ancestry cluster had fewer N-insertions in productive TCRs than the approximately 650-donor mean. A further reported finding was that TCR beta sequences accurately predicted the HLA-A and HLA-B alleles for most subjects in the first cohort. A cluster of highly shared sequence variants was judged likely to represent a technical artifact of the sequencing pipeline. When HLA alleles, especially DR and DQ, strongly co-occurred, TCR associations were difficult to assign to individual alleles. Specific HLA alleles were associated with 15,000 to 20,000 TCR beta sequences at a false discovery rate of 0.05 in a later analysis. A later analysis reported that several top co-occurrence clusters appeared linked to parvovirus B19, influenza, CMV and Epstein-Barr virus. This cohort had only TCR beta chains sequenced, and the lack of alpha or paired-chain data limited which features could be detected. A later analysis found that TCR association rates varied across HLA loci, with DRB1 alleles showing the most associated TCRs and HLA-C alleles the fewest. Because some donors lacked HLA typing at each locus, the association tests relied only on the typed subset. Most CMV-associated TCR beta chains appeared to be HLA-restricted in a later analysis, and the HLA associations seemed to be driven largely by CMV exposure. According to the authors, the approach could potentially be generalized to other disease states and immunological phenotypes. Sequencing depth was assumed to be roughly uniform across donors in the presence/absence analyses, though that assumption may not hold. An earlier analysis of roughly 570 of the donors showed that most TCR beta V segments appeared in productive rearrangements either about 90% or about 30% of the time, which broadly matched IMGT annotations.

Libraries were made using the immunoSEQ multiplex PCR assay. The multiplex PCR relied on a mix of 60 forward primers for TCR Vbeta segments and 13 reverse primers for TCR Jbeta segments. The CDR3 region of rearranged TCR beta genes was amplified from genomic DNA with a multiplex PCR assay. Amplified TCR beta libraries were sequenced as 87-base-pair reads on the Illumina HiSeq System. In the source study's methods: In a later analysis, approximately 74 million unique TCR beta chains were counted across the roughly 670 repertoires, and approximately 9.9 million of these chains were shared by at least two donors. Raw reads were error-corrected and collapsed into unique sequences by a nearest-neighbor algorithm in which closely related sequences were merged to remove PCR and sequencing errors. To assign V, D and J gene segments, CDR3 sequences were aligned to IMGT reference sequences. For a sequence to be retained, at least a six-nucleotide match to both a V gene segment and a J gene segment was required. Rearrangements were classified as productive when the CDR3 lacked stop codons and remained in frame with V and J, and all other rearrangements were classified as non-productive. Following IMGT convention, CDR3 was defined as the stretch from the second conserved V-encoded cysteine up to the conserved J-encoded phenylalanine. In an earlier analysis of around 540 of the donors, sequences lacking an unambiguous match to a single V gene segment were excluded. An earlier analysis of a few hundred of the donors classified V segments as functional when productive rearrangements were above 56.7% and as segregating when the standard deviation between donors was above 5%. A statistical classification framework was built for diagnosing cytomegalovirus status from the catalog of TCR beta chain sequences. In a later analysis, TCR nucleotide sequences were compared against IMGT/GENE-DB human TR gene sequences so that V and J genes could be assigned. The TCRdist pipeline was used in a later analysis to assign CDR3 sequences and most-parsimonious VDJ recombination scenarios. In a later analysis, every TCR beta chain was defined by the combination of its CDR3 amino acid sequence and its V-gene family, and reads without a unique V-gene family were dropped. To address suspected cross-contamination and a sequencing artifact, a later analysis removed a few hundred highly shared, low-generation-probability nucleotide sequences. In a later analysis, a clonal expansion index was calculated for each public chain from normalized within-repertoire ranks of inferred template counts. A later analysis computed generation probabilities with a VDJ recombination model fitted to out-of-frame rearrangements, and checked the results against IGoR. A later analysis scored TCR-TCR, TCR-HLA and TCR-CMV co-occurrence with hypergeometric tests, applying a repertoire-size bias correction to TCR pairs. In a later analysis, false discovery rates were estimated by permuting HLA or CMV assignments 20 times. A later analysis grouped co-occurring TCRs with DBSCAN, adding TCRdist sequence similarity when clustering within HLA-allele-positive subsets. Repertoires with fewer than 30,000 or more than 120,000 public chains were left out of co-occurrence clustering, as were about 5 repertoires with anomalous nucleotide sharing. TCRdb limited this immuneACCESS table to in-frame rearrangements with V and J called. A share of clones is missing; checked studies link under half to unresolved V genes, and the rest is unexplained. The DNA was the basis for D and trimming; V, J and clone size are from that table. The sample includes around 180,000 clones, with more than 70% observed a single time. Of the sample, less than 1.1% is held by the ten largest clones.

The cohort comprised fewer than 750 healthy bone marrow donors. At the time of sampling, all cohort members were nominally healthy, though unrecorded immune exposures were likely present. The donor was CMV seronegative and was included in the group of 352 seronegative cohort members. A peripheral blood sample was collected from each donor, and TCR beta sequencing was performed on peripheral blood mononuclear cells. Genomic DNA extraction from the blood cell samples was performed with the Qiagen DNeasy Blood Extraction Kit. A note on this clone: What this receptor recognizes is not known. Per-base quality was not reported, and no clone a single base away is much larger than it.

The source of this sequence is a woman aged 40 to 50 in good health and CMV-seronegative. The sequencing input was PBMCs.

This receptor has the CDR3 CASSERYRAFF. The sequence in DNA is TGTGCCAGCAGTGAGCGATACAGGGCTTTCTTT. In this chain, TRBV2 is recombined with TRBJ1-1; a tentative D match to TRBD1 spans 5 bases. The V end loses 3 bases and the J end loses 11 bases, and a stretch of 10 bases separates them. The germline V gene gives CDR1 as SNHLY and CDR2 as FYNNEI. The CDR3 has 11 amino acids, counting the end cysteine and phenylalanine. Here the CDR3 DNA is all that survives: 33 bases in frame from base 1.